A selection of T cell receptor beta chains follows, all from one sample in a study of T cells in Graves' hyperthyroidism and ophthalmopathy. Using its own MiXCR run on the multiplex PCR reads, TCRdb lists one record per CDR3 protein. This table has roughly 49,000 distinct CDR3 sequences, 45% to 65% appearing once. Sequencing input: peripheral blood or thyroid tissue (not recorded which). These receptors were taken from a man aged 18 to 29 with Graves' hyperthyroidism. Both conserved end residues are part of each CDR3. Each record gives: CDR3 length, V gene, J gene, D gene, clone size, CDR3 protein, CDR3 DNA. A D gene is named only where the DNA matches it firmly. Where a row states a size, it is once, few, many or the class of an expanded clone; other rows omit it.

length: 13; V: TRBV4-3; J: TRBJ2-2; D: -; size: many; CDR3: CASSQDQTGELFF; DNA: TGCGCCAGCAGCCAAGACCAAACCGGGGAGCTGTTTTTT
length: 15; V: TRBV10-3; J: TRBJ1-2; D: -; size: -; CDR3: CAISETGRRNYGYTF; DNA: TGTGCCATCAGTGAGACCGGCAGGCGAAACTATGGCTACACCTTC
length: 14; V: TRBV6-2/TRBV6-3; J: TRBJ1-1; D: TRBD1; size: many; CDR3: CASSARQGRTEAFF; DNA: TGTGCCAGCAGTGCCCGACAGGGGAGAACTGAAGCTTTCTTT
length: 16; V: TRBV9; J: TRBJ2-3; D: -; size: many; CDR3: CASSVGGLSGTDTQYF; DNA: TGTGCCAGCAGCGTAGGGGGGCTGTCTGGGACAGATACGCAGTATTTT
length: 13; V: TRBV7-8; J: TRBJ1-4; D: -; size: -; CDR3: CASSLGTSHELFF; DNA: TGTGCCAGCAGCCTCGGGACAAGCCATGAACTGTTTTTT
length: 15; V: TRBV5-1; J: TRBJ1-5; D: TRBD1; size: once; CDR3: CASNLGTGANQPQHF; DNA: TGCGCCAGCAACTTAGGGACAGGAGCTAATCAGCCCCAGCATTTT
length: 14; V: TRBV6-6; J: TRBJ1-6; D: TRBD1; size: -; CDR3: CASIGGQENSPLHF; DNA: TGTGCCAGCATCGGGGGACAGGAGAATTCACCCCTCCACTTT
length: 12; V: TRBV5-8; J: TRBJ1-5; D: -; size: many; CDR3: CASSNGHQPQHF; DNA: TGTGCCAGCAGCAACGGACATCAGCCCCAGCATTTT
length: 15; V: TRBV28; J: TRBJ1-1; D: TRBD1; size: many; CDR3: CASSPIPQGGAEAFF; DNA: TGTGCCAGCAGTCCAATCCCCCAGGGGGGTGCTGAAGCTTTCTTT
length: 14; V: TRBV12-3/TRBV12-4; J: TRBJ2-5; D: -; size: -; CDR3: CASSFVRGAETQYF; DNA: TGTGCCAGCAGTTTTGTCAGGGGGGCGGAGACCCAGTACTTC
length: 12; V: TRBV29-1; J: TRBJ1-1; D: TRBD1; size: -; CDR3: CSVDAGTGALIF; DNA: TGCAGCGTTGACGCGGGGACAGGTGCCCTTATCTTT
length: 12; V: TRBV25-1; J: TRBJ1-2; D: TRBD1; size: -; CDR3: CASNTAGGRYTF; DNA: TGTGCCAGCAATACGGCAGGGGGTCGCTACACCTTC
length: 16; V: TRBV7-9; J: TRBJ2-5; D: -; size: once; CDR3: CASSSASWTYQSEEYF; DNA: TGTGCCAGCAGCTCAGCAAGTTGGACTTATCAGAGCGAGGAGTACTTC
length: 15; V: TRBV10-3; J: TRBJ2-7; D: TRBD1; size: many; CDR3: CAISESGQGAYEQYF; DNA: TGTGCCATCAGTGAGTCTGGACAGGGGGCCTACGAGCAGTACTTC
length: 15; V: TRBV5-1; J: TRBJ2-2; D: -; size: -; CDR3: CASSLGEGRTGELFF; DNA: TGCGCCAGCAGCTTGGGGGAAGGGCGGACCGGGGAGCTGTTTTTT
length: 13; V: TRBV10-1; J: TRBJ2-5; D: -; size: -; CDR3: CASTRSSQETQYF; DNA: TGCGCCAGCACTAGGTCGTCCCAAGAGACCCAGTACTTC
length: 16; V: TRBV4-3; J: TRBJ2-3; D: -; size: -; CDR3: CASSPQRASGGDTQYF; DNA: TGCGCCAGCAGCCCCCAAAGGGCTAGTGGTGGAGATACGCAGTATTTT
length: 15; V: TRBV29-1; J: TRBJ2-6; D: -; size: -; CDR3: CSVGQDLSGANVLTF; DNA: TGCAGCGTTGGACAAGACCTCTCCGGGGCCAACGTCCTGACTTTC
length: 14; V: TRBV6-6; J: TRBJ2-2; D: -; size: many; CDR3: CASSKSRGPGELFF; DNA: TGTGCCAGCAGCAAATCTCGAGGTCCCGGGGAGCTGTTTTTT
length: 15; V: TRBV6-1; J: TRBJ1-1; D: TRBD1; size: few; CDR3: CASRGTGGDDTEAFF; DNA: TGTGCCAGCCGGGGGACAGGGGGTGACGACACTGAAGCTTTCTTT
length: 15; V: TRBV7-2; J: TRBJ1-1; D: -; size: many; CDR3: CASSRSYRSNTEAFF; DNA: TGTGCCAGCAGCCGCTCCTACAGGTCGAACACTGAAGCTTTCTTT
length: 15; V: TRBV19; J: TRBJ1-3; D: -; size: many; CDR3: CASSITGGSGNTIYF; DNA: TGTGCCAGTAGTATAACCGGAGGGAGCGGAAACACCATATATTTT
length: 13; V: TRBV5-4; J: TRBJ1-2; D: TRBD1; size: -; CDR3: CASTSGTGSGYTF; DNA: TGTGCCAGCACATCCGGGACAGGGAGTGGCTACACCTTC
length: 12; V: TRBV5-1; J: TRBJ2-7; D: TRBD2; size: -; CDR3: CATGGGSYEQYF; DNA: TGCGCCACGGGAGGTGGTTCCTACGAGCAGTACTTC
length: 15; V: TRBV10-2; J: TRBJ1-2; D: -; size: few; CDR3: CASSDVGRTDYGYTF; DNA: TGCGCCAGCAGTGATGTCGGCCGGACGGACTATGGCTACACCTTC
length: 12; V: TRBV20-1; J: TRBJ2-5; D: -; size: -; CDR3: CSVDGSQETQYF; DNA: TGCAGTGTGGACGGGAGTCAAGAGACCCAGTACTTC
length: 13; V: TRBV7-9; J: TRBJ2-5; D: -; size: many; CDR3: CASSLGHLETQYF; DNA: TGTGCCAGCAGCTTAGGACATTTGGAGACCCAGTACTTC
length: 12; V: TRBV11-2; J: TRBJ1-6; D: -; size: -; CDR3: CASSPGRTPLHF; DNA: TGTGCCAGCAGCCCGGGCCGTACACCCCTCCACTTT